This T cell receptor (beta chain) was sequenced during a study of cytomegalovirus exposure and HLA in healthy donors. Study overall: Earlier work reported approximately 110 million unique TCR beta sequences from 170 million or so T cells. The study, taken as a whole, reports: Donor immune exposure was known only as CMV serostatus. One variant, a missense change in DCLRE1C, was linked in a later analysis to TCR beta V- and J-gene trimming.

This clone has more than one count but fewer than ten. Its antigen is currently unknown. Per the germline V gene, CDR1 is SGHDT and CDR2 is YYEEEE. With 4 bases removed from V and 0 bases from J, the gap between germline ends came to 20 bases. The CDR3 covers 19 residues. Primers: 60 Vbeta forward and 13 Jbeta reverse. Measured with immunoSEQ multiplex PCR; TCRdb has only the in-frame clones, and not every one. This sample has around 84,000 clones, with 70% to 85% found just once. This TCR was recovered from a human donor in good health. The material sequenced was PBMCs. This chain links TRBV5-6 with TRBJ2-6; TRBD1 might be the D (6 bases). This CDR3 is CASSAYYRELYSGANVLTF. CDR3 DNA sequence: TGTGCCAGCAGCGCCTATTACAGGGAACTCTACTCTGGGGCCAACGTCCTGACTTTC.